This TCR beta chain emerged from a study of shared clonotypes between healthy human individuals. V dropped 1 base and J dropped 2 bases, with 13 bases sitting between them. This CDR3 spans 15 amino acids. Germline V gene lookup returns CDR1 SGHNT and CDR2 YYREEE (reference sequence). It was 150 to 200 ng DNA, 28,000 or so T cell genomes, that sorted-subset replicate PCRs used. Only in-frame clones appear in the TCRdb table, and some are missing; sequencing was by immunoSEQ multiplex PCR. Seen here are about 2 million clones, 85% to 95% observed once, and the top ten hold under 0.15%. The receptor's source is a man between 18 and 29 years old in good health. The rearrangement links TRBV5-4 to TRBJ2-7; a weak D match, TRBD2 (6 bases). The sample consisted of naive CD4+ T cells sorted from blood. Subset in this sample: CD45RA+ positively selected. The CDR3 region is CASSLLVADTYEQYF. The DNA of the CDR3 is TGTGCCAGCAGCTTGTTGGTAGCGGACACCTACGAGCAGTACTTC.